Many counts were recorded for the clone carrying this T cell receptor beta chain. The data originate from a study of blood T cells in healthy people across ages. A second roughly 7 to 11 cycle PCR used barcoded and J-beta primers. Every individual sample yielded 3 million or more paired-end reads (each containing CDR3). One entry per CDR3 protein, called by TCRdb with MiXCR from the 5' RACE reads. The table has around 1,500,000 distinct CDR3 sequences, about 28% seen once. Per germline, CDR1 SNHLY and CDR2 FYNNEI. The ends were cut back, 1 base at V and 3 bases at J, with 10 bases in the middle. This CDR3 is built from 14 residues.

What was sequenced was blood. The chain couples TRBV2 to TRBJ2-7, with D possibly matching TRBD1 (5 bases). This sequence was found in a woman in her twenties or thirties in good health. DNA for the CDR3: TGTGCCAGCAGTGAAGGCGGCAGGGTCTACGAGCAGTACTTC. It translates to CASSEGGRVYEQYF.